This T cell receptor (beta chain) was captured by sequencing in a study of T cell changes during pregnancy in multiple sclerosis (dated by TCRdb to between 2018 and 2021). For the wider study: In women with multiple sclerosis, the researchers looked at how the T cell repertoire shifted as pregnancy progressed.

The CDR1 and CDR2 encoded by the germline V gene (reference sequence) are LNHDA and SQIVND. Compared with germline, V lacks 5 bases and J lacks 2 bases; bases without a gene match: 8. From its cysteine to its phenylalanine, the CDR3 spans 16 amino acids. The retained sequence is limited to the CDR3, 48 bases, with the frame set at the first base. Library creation used the immunoSEQ multiplex PCR assay. TCRdb retrieved this table from immuneACCESS and kept in-frame rearrangements only. Not all clones are present; in checked studies, unresolved V genes account for under half, and no reason is known for the remainder. This sample is represented by tens of thousands of clones; about 92% of them were singletons. Approximately 2.8% of the sample rests with the top ten. On this clone: What this receptor recognizes is not known. Base qualities are not provided; no much larger clone lies one nucleotide away.

This receptor was obtained from a female donor in good health, enrolled as a control in a pregnancy study. This receptor chain uses TRBV19 and TRBJ1-5, with 8 central nucleotides matching TRBD1. This specimen was CD8+ T cells from peripheral blood mononuclear cells, taken in the third trimester of pregnancy. This receptor carries the CDR3 CASSSDRGNGNQPQHF. The nucleotide sequence is TGTGCCAGTAGTTCCGACAGGGGAAACGGCAATCAGCCCCAGCATTTT. Here the CDR3 is joined to the reference TRBV19 and TRBJ1-5 genes, and the full variable domain is: DGGITQSPKYLFRKEGQNVTLSCEQNLNHDAMYWYRQDPGQGLRLIYYSQIVNDFQKGDIAEGYSVSREKKESFPLTVTSAQKNPTAFYLCASSSDRGNGNQPQHFGDGTRLSIL.